These 19 T cell receptor beta chains were all obtained from the same sample, sequenced in a study of T cells in Graves' hyperthyroidism and ophthalmopathy. TCR beta CDR3 regions were amplified from RNA. When the TCR CDR3 underwent first-round RT-PCR, the HTBI primer set was used. In TCRdb, the multiplex PCR reads were re-called with MiXCR into one record per CDR3 protein. The sample has more than 300,000 distinct CDR3 sequences, about 13% seen once. Input material: blood. These receptors all come from a woman under 30 with Graves' hyperthyroidism.

This clonotype was found many times. The rearrangement joins TRBV24-1 to TRBJ2-1; TRBD2 aligns across 7 bases. Germline values: CDR1 KGHDR, CDR2 SFDVKD. This CDR3 contains 16 residues. After removal of 1 base from V and 9 bases from J, the junction contained 11 bases not matched to a gene. CDR3 protein: CATSDFTVGGPVEQFF. For the CDR3, the DNA is TGTGCCACCAGTGATTTCACAGTGGGAGGGCCCGTTGAGCAGTTCTTC.

This clonotype was recorded many times. The V gene is TRBV5-1, the J gene TRBJ1-1, with TRBD1 matching 7 bases. Trimming cost V 4 bases and J 1 base; bases outside gene matches: 10. Per the germline V gene, CDR1 is SGHRS and CDR2 is YFSETQ. This CDR3 comprises 16 residues. This chain's CDR3 is CASSLRGDRENTEAFF. CDR3 DNA sequence: TGCGCCAGCAGCCTGCGGGGGGACAGAGAGAACACTGAAGCTTTCTTT.

This clonotype was observed at least ten times. The chain is built from TRBV7-9 and TRBJ1-1; D is undetermined. Germline lookup yields CDR1 SEHNR and CDR2 FQNEAQ (reference sequence). CDR3 length equals 12 residues. The V and J ends lost 4 bases and 6 bases respectively, with 9 bases between them. CDR3 DNA sequence: TGTGCCAGCAGCTCCGGATATCCTGAAGCTTTCTTT. Its translation: CASSSGYPEAFF.

This clonotype has ten or more counts. The chain combines TRBV6-6 with TRBJ1-5; D unresolved. This CDR3 spans 17 amino acids. The V gene lost 2 bases and the J gene lost 4 bases, with 18 bases spanning the gap. Germline loops: CDR1 MNHNY, CDR2 SVGAGI (reference sequence). Here the CDR3 DNA reads TGTGCCAGCAGTTACGTCGAAGGAGGGAGAGGGAATCAGCCCCAGCATTTT. This translates into CASSYVEGGRGNQPQHF.

This clonotype was counted a few times. The genes are TRBV20-1 and TRBJ2-7; the D gene is possibly TRBD1 (8 bases). V lost 1 base and J 6 bases, leaving 16 bases between the germline ends. Germline assignment: CDR1 DFQATT and CDR2 SNEGSKA (reference sequence). This CDR3 comprises 14 residues. The CDR3 DNA follows: TGCAGTGCTAGAGGAAGCGGGACAGGCGGCGAGCAGTACTTC. This codes for CSARGSGTGGEQYF.

On this clonotype itself: One end of the junction varies from germline; a read error may be responsible. The chain employs TRBV7-6 and TRBJ2-2; TRBD2 matches 11 bases. Germline-derived CDR1 and CDR2 are SGHVS and FNYEAQ. This CDR3 has 16 residues. The DNA for the CDR3 is TGTGACAGCAGCACAACTAGCGGGAGTATAACCGGGGAGCTGTTTTTT. Translation gives CDSSTTSGSITGELFF.

This clonotype was found many times. The chain carries TRBV6-1 and TRBJ1-1; no firm D call. The ends were cut back, 10 bases at V and 2 bases at J, with 14 bases in the middle. The CDR3 sequence is 13 residues long. Per germline, CDR1 MNHNS and CDR2 SASEGT. Here the CDR3 reads CATVGWGNTEAFF. The CDR3 coding sequence is TGTGCCACCGTAGGGTGGGGAAACACTGAAGCTTTCTTT.

This clonotype showed up many times. The chain links TRBV28 to TRBJ1-2, with D perhaps matching TRBD1 (6 bases). The CDR3 is 16 amino acids. Trimming took 8 bases from V and 4 from J, leaving 23 bases between them. The germline V gene has CDR1 MDHEN and CDR2 SYDVKM. For the CDR3, the DNA is TGTGCCAGCTCTTCTCCCCCCGCCCTGGACAGCTATGGCTACACCTTC. Translated: CASSSPPALDSYGYTF.

This clonotype was detected many times. This sequence joins TRBV20-1 and TRBJ2-3; 9 positions match TRBD2. The germline gives CDR1 DFQATT, CDR2 SNEGSKA (reference sequence). Trimming at V came to 0 bases and at J to 2 bases, leaving 9 bases not matched to a gene. The CDR3 is made up of 17 amino acids. The CDR3 is CSARDTLAGTLTDTQYF. The DNA for the CDR3 is TGCAGTGCTAGAGATACCCTAGCGGGGACCCTCACAGATACGCAGTATTTT.

This clonotype was counted at least ten times. The rearrangement uses TRBV7-2 and TRBJ2-3; unclear D gene. The CDR3 has 11 residues. Germline loops: CDR1 SGHTA, CDR2 FQGNSA. The V and J ends lost 8 bases and 5 bases respectively, with 8 bases between them. The DNA of the CDR3 is TGTGCCAGCCGATTAGTAGATACGCAGTATTTT. It codes for CASRLVDTQYF.

This clonotype was picked up many times. This chain joins TRBV5-1 and TRBJ2-3, with 8 bases fitting TRBD2. This CDR3 is built from 16 residues. Germline assignment: CDR1 SGHRS and CDR2 YFSETQ. The trim removed 0 bases at V and 4 bases at J, leaving 7 bases unmatched. CDR3 amino acids: CASSLVPAGEPDTQYF. DNA of the CDR3: TGCGCCAGCAGCTTGGTACCAGCGGGAGAACCAGATACGCAGTATTTT.

This sequence joins TRBV19 and TRBJ2-7; no definite D call. This CDR3 has 16 residues. V dropped 3 bases and J dropped 6 bases, with 21 bases sitting between them. Germline lookup yields CDR1 LNHDA and CDR2 SQIVND (reference sequence). The DNA for the CDR3 is TGTGCCAGTAGTATTCTTCCAGACGGGCGTTTGGGCGAGCAGTACTTC. Its protein product is CASSILPDGRLGEQYF.

This clonotype was detected ten times or more. The CDR3 sequence: CASSSADSYEQYF. CDR3 coding DNA: TGTGCCAGCAGCTCGGCAGACTCCTACGAGCAGTACTTC. The chain combines TRBV7-2 with TRBJ2-7; D remains unclear. Trimming left V 4 bases short and J 0 bases short, with 7 bases between. The CDR3 consists of 13 residues. The V gene's germline CDR1 is SGHTA and CDR2 FQGNSA.

With regard to this clonotype: A junction end diverges from the germline sequence, so it may reflect a read error. The chain recombines TRBV9 with TRBJ2-6; D might be TRBD1 or TRBD2, each matching 5 bases. The germline CDR1 and CDR2 sequences are SGDLS and YYNGEE. This CDR3 has 17 residues. Here the CDR3 DNA reads TGTGCCAGCAGCGACCGGGACCGTCACTCTGGGGCCAGCGTCCTGACTTTC. Translation gives CASSDRDRHSGASVLTF.

As concerns this clonotype: A read error may be the cause here, since a much bigger clone is one base away. The chain recombines TRBV10-3 with TRBJ2-7; the match to TRBD2 covers 7 bases. Germline CDR1 is ENHRY and CDR2 is SYGVKD. V lost 7 bases, J lost 2 bases, and 11 bases stayed unmatched. The CDR3 is made up of 15 amino acids. For the CDR3, the DNA is TGTGCCATCAACTCTGTTACTAGCGAGACCTACGAGCAGTACTTC. Residues: CAINSVTSETYEQYF.

This chain connects TRBV9 to TRBJ2-1; D perhaps matches TRBD2 (6 bases). CDR1 and CDR2 from the germline V gene are SGDLS and YYNGEE. There are 16 residues in the CDR3. Trimming took 0 bases from V and 10 from J, leaving 20 bases between them. The CDR3 DNA is TGTGCCAGCAGCGTAGGGGGGACTCTACCTAAGGAGGAGCAGTTCTTC. Its translation: CASSVGGTLPKEEQFF.

This clonotype was detected many times. The gene calls are TRBV5-8 and TRBJ2-3; D is ambiguous. The CDR3 has 13 residues. Germline assignment: CDR1 SGHTS and CDR2 YDEGEE. The V end was cut by 0 bases, the J end by 3 bases, with 5 bases between. The CDR3 loop reads CASSLEVTDTQYF. CDR3 coding DNA: TGTGCCAGCAGCTTGGAGGTTACAGATACGCAGTATTTT.

This clonotype turned up a few times. This chain uses TRBV5-1 with TRBJ2-2; 8 bases agree with TRBD1. Germline V lookup: CDR1 SGHRS, CDR2 YFSETQ. The V gene end was trimmed by 4 bases and the J gene end by 3 bases; junction bases not matched to a gene: 5. CDR3 length: 15 residues. The CDR3 DNA reads TGCGCCAGCAGCCCGGACAGGGTGGACACCGGGGAGCTGTTTTTT. It translates to CASSPDRVDTGELFF.

The chain uses TRBV2 and TRBJ1-4; D gene uncertain. V was shortened by 4 bases and J by 5 bases, with 14 bases between the two germline ends. CDR3 length: 15 amino acids. Germline loops: CDR1 SNHLY, CDR2 FYNNEI. Here the CDR3 reads CASSVYGGENEKLFF. The CDR3 nucleotides are TGTGCCAGCAGTGTCTACGGTGGAGAGAATGAAAAACTGTTTTTT.